This T cell receptor (beta chain) was recorded in a study of T-cell memory formation after mild COVID-19. From 5'RACE with constant-segment primers came TCR alpha and TCR beta cDNA libraries that carried sample barcodes and UMIs. TCRdb independently ran MiXCR on the 5' RACE reads; one entry per CDR3 protein. Of roughly 110,000 distinct CDR3 sequences listed, roughly 14% were seen once; the top ten hold 39%. This clonotype turned up a few times. Germline V CDR1 and CDR2: MNHEY, SVGAGI. V lost 0 bases and J 0 bases, leaving 3 bases between the germline ends. This CDR3 has 14 residues. This clonotype originated in a man between 18 and 35 years old who had mild COVID-19 (a few samples of this study predate the infection). Cell type and time point are not known. The V and J genes are TRBV6-5 and TRBJ2-1; D gene ambiguous. Sample: PBMCs or a T cell subset sorted from them (not recorded which). CDR3 nucleotides: TGTGCCAGCAGTTACTCGAGCTCCTACAATGAGCAGTTCTTC. As protein: CASSYSSSYNEQFF.